These 4 T cell receptor beta chains came from one sample sequenced in a study of T cells expressing NK-cell markers. TCRdb reprocessed the 5' RACE reads and stores each CDR3 protein as one record, lacking DNA. The sample yields a few hundred thousand distinct CDR3 sequences, of which the top ten take up 3% to 4.5%. The sequenced material came from blood T cells: a sorted CD56 or NKG2C T cell subset, CD4+ or CD8+ T cells, or bulk PBMC T cells (not recorded which). The receptors were sampled from a man between 18 and 35 years old in good health.

The chain uses TRBV29-1 and TRBJ1-2. Per the germline V gene, CDR1 is SQVTM and CDR2 is ANQGSEA. The CDR3 consists of 13 residues. The CDR3 loop is CSVEGLAGYGYTF.

V usage is TRBV5-1 and J usage is TRBJ2-2; lacking DNA, the TRBD2 call made by TCRdb goes unchecked. Germline V gives CDR1 SGHRS, CDR2 YFSETQ. This CDR3 is 15 amino acids long. The CDR3 loop reads CASSLQGPSTGELFF.

The chain joins TRBV9 to TRBJ2-5; lacking DNA, the TRBD2 call made by TCRdb goes unchecked. The CDR3 length is 17 residues. The germline CDR1 and CDR2 sequences are SGDLS and YYNGEE. The CDR3 sequence is CASSVAVLAGSQETQYF.

The rearrangement links TRBV4-3 to TRBJ2-2. CDR1 and CDR2 from the germline V gene are LGHNA and YSLEER. This CDR3 is 16 amino acids long. CDR3 protein: CASSQEPYSATGELFF.